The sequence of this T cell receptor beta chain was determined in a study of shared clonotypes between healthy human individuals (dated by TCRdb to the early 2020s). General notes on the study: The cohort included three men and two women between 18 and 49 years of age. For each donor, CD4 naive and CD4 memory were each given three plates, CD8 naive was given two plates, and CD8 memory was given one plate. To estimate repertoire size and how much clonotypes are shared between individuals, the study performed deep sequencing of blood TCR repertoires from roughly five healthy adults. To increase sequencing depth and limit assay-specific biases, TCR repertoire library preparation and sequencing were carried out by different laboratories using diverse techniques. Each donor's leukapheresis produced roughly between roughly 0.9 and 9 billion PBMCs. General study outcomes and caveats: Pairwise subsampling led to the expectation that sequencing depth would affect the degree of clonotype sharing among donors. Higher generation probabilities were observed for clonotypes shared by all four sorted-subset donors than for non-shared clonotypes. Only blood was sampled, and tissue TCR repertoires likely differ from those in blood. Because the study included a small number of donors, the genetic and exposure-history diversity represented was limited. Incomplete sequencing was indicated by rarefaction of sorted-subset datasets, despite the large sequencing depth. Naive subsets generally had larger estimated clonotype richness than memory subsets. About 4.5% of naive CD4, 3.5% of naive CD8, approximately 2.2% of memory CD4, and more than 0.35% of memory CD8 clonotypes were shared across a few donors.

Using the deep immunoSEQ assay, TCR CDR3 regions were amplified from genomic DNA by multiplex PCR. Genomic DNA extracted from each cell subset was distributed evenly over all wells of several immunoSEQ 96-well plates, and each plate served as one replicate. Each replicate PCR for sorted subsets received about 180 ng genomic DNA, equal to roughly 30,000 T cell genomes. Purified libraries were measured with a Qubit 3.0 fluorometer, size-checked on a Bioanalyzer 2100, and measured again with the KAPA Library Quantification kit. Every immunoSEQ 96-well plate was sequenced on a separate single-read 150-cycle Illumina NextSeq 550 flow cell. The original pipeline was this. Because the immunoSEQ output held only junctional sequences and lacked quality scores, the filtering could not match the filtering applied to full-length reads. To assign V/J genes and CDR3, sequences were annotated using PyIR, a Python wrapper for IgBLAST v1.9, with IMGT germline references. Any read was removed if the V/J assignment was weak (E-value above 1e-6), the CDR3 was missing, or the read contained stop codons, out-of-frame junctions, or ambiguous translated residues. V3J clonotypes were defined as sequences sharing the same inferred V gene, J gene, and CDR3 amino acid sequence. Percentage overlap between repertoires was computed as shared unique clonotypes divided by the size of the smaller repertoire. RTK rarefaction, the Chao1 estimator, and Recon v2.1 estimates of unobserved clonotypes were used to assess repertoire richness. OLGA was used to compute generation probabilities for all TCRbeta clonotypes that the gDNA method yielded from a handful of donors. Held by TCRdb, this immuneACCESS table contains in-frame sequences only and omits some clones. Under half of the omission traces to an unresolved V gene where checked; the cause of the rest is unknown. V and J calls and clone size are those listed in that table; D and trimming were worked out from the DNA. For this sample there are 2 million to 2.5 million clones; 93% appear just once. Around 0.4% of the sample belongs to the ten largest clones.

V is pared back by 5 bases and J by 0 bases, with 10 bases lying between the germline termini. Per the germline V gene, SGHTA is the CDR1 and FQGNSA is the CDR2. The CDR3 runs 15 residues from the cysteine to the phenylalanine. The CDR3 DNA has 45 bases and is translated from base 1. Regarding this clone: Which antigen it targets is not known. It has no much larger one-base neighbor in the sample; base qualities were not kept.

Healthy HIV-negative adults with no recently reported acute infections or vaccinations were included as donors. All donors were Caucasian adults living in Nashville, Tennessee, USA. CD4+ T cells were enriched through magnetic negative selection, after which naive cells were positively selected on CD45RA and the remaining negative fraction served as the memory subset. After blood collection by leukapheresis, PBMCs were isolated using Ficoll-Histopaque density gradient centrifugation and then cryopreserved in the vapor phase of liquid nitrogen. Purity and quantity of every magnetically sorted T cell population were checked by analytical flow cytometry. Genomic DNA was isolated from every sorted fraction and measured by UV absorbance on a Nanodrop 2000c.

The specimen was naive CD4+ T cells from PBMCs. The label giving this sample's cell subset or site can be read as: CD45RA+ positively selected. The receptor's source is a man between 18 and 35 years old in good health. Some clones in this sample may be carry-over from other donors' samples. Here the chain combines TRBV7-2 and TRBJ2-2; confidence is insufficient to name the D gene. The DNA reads TGTGCCAGCAGCCCAAGGGCGGCGAACACCGGGGAGCTGTTTTTT. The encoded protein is CASSPRAANTGELFF. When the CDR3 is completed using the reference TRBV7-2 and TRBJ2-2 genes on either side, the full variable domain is GAGVSQSPSNKVTEKGKDVELRCDPISGHTALYWYRQSLGQGLEFLIYFQGNSAPDKSGLPSDRFSAERTGGSVSTLTIQRTQQEDSAVYLCASSPRAANTGELFFGEGSRLTVL.